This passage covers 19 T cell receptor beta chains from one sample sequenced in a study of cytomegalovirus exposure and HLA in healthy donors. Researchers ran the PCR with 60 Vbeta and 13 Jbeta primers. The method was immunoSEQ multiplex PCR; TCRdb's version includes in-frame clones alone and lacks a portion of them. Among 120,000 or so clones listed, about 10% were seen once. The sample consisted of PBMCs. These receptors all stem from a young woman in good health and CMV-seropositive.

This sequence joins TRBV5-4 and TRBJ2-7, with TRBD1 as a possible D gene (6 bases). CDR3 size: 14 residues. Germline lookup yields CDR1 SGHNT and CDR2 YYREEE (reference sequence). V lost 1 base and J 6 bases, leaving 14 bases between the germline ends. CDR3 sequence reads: CASSLTREQGEQYF. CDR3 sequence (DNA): TGTGCCAGCAGCTTGACCAGGGAACAGGGCGAGCAGTACTTC. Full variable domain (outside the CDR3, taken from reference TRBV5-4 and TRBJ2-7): ETGVTQSPTHLIKTRGQQVTLRCSSQSGHNTVSWYQQALGQGPQFIFQYYREEENGRGNFPPRFSGLQFPNYSSELNVNALELDDSALYLCASSLTREQGEQYFGPGTRLTVT.

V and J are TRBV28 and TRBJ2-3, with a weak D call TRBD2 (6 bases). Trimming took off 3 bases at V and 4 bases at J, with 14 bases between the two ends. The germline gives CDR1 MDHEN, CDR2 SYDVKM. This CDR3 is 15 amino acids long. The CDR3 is CASSFGMGGSDTQYF. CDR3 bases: TGTGCCAGCAGTTTCGGGATGGGGGGTTCAGATACGCAGTATTTT.

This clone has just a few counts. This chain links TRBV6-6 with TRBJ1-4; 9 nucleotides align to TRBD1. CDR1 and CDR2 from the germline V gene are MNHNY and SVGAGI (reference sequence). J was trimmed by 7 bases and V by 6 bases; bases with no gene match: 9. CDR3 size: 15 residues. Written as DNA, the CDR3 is TGTGCCAGCAGGCGAACCGGGACAGGGCCTGAAAAACTGTTTTTT. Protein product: CASRRTGTGPEKLFF.

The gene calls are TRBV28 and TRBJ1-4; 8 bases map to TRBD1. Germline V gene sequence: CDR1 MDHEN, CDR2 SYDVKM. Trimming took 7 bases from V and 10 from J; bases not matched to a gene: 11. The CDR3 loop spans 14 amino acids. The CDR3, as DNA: TGTGCCAGCACCAGCCAGGGGGCGTTTTCAAAACTGTTTTTT. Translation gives CASTSQGAFSKLFF.

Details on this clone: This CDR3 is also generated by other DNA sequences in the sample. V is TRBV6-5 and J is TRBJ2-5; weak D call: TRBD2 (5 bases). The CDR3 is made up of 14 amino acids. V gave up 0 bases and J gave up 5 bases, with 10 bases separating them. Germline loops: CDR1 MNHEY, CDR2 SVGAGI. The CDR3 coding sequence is TGTGCCAGCAGTTACTCCGAGGGCCGGGAGACCCAGTACTTC. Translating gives CASSYSEGRETQYF.

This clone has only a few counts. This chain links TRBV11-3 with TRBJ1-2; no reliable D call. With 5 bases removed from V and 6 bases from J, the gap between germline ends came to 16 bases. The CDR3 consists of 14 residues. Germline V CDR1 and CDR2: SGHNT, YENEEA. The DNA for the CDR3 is TGTGCCAGCAGCCAATACGGCATCGGGAATGGCTACACCTTC. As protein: CASSQYGIGNGYTF.

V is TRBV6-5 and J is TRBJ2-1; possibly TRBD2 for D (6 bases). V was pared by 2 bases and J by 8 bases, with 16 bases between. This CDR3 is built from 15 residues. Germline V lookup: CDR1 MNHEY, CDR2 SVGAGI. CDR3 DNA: TGTGCCAGCAGTTACGAGACCGGGGGAGTCGATGAGCAGTTCTTC. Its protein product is CASSYETGGVDEQFF.

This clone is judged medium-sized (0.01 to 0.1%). The CDR3 DNA reads TGTGCCAGCAGTGTTACTAGCGGGAGCACAGATACGCAGTATTTT. It yields the protein CASSVTSGSTDTQYF. The rearrangement uses TRBV6-4 and TRBJ2-3; 9 bases agree with TRBD2. The junction had 2 bases not matched to a gene; V was cut back by 4 bases and J by 0 bases. Germline-derived CDR1 and CDR2 are MRHNA and SNTAGT. The CDR3 consists of 15 residues.

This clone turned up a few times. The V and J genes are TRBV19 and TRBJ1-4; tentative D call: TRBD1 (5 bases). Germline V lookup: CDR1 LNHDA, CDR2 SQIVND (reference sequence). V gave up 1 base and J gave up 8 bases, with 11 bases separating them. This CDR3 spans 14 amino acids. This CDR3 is CASSIGGGLEKLFF. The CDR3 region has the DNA TGTGCCAGTAGTATAGGCGGGGGATTAGAAAAACTGTTTTTT.

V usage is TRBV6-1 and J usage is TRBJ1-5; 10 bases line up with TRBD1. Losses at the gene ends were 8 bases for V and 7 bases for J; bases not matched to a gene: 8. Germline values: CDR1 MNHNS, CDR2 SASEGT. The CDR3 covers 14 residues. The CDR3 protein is CASLPGQGSQPQHF. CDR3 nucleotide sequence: TGTGCCAGCTTACCGGGACAGGGGTCCCAGCCCCAGCATTTT.

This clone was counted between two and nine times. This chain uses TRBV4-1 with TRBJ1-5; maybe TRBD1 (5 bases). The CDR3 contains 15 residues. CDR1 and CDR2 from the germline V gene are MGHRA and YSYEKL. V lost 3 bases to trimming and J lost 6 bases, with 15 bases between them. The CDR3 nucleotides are TGCGCCAGCAGCCACCCCCGGGACTTCGGTCAGCCCCAGCATTTT. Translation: CASSHPRDFGQPQHF.

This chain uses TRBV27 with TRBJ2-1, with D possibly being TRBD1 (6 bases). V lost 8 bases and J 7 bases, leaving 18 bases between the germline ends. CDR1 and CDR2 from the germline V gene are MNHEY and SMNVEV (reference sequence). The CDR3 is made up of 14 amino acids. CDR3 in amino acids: CASQDPGVGNEQFF. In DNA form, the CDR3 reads TGTGCCAGCCAGGACCCAGGGGTGGGTAATGAGCAGTTCTTC.

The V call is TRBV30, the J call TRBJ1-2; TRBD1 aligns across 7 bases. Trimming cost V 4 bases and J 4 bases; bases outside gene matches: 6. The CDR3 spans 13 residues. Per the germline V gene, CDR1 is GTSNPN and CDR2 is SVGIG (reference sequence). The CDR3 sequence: CAWNRQGPYGYTF. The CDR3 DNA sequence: TGTGCCTGGAACAGACAGGGCCCCTATGGCTACACCTTC.

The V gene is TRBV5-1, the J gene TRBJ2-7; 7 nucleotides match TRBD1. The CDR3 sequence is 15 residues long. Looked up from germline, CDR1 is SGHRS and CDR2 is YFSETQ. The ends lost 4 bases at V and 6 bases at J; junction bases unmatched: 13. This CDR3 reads CASSKTDRWKGEQYF. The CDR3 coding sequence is TGCGCCAGCAGCAAAACGGACAGGTGGAAAGGCGAGCAGTACTTC.

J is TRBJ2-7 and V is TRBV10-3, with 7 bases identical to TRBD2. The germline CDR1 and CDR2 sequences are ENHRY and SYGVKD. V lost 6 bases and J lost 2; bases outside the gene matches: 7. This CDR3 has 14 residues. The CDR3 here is CAISEGAGTYEQYF. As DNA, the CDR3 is TGTGCCATCAGCGAGGGAGCGGGAACCTACGAGCAGTACTTC.

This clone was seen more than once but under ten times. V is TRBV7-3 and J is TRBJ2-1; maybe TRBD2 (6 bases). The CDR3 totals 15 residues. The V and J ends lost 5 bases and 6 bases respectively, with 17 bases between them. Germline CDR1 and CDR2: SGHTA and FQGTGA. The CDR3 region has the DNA TGTGCCAGCAGCATCGCGGGAAGCTCTGGCAATGAGCAGTTCTTC. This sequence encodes CASSIAGSSGNEQFF. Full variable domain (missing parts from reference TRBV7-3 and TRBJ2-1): GAGVSQTPSNKVTEKGKYVELRCDPISGHTALYWYRQSLGQGPEFLIYFQGTGAADDSGLPNDRFFAVRPEGSVSTLKIQRTERGDSAVYLCASSIAGSSGNEQFFGPGTRLTVL.

The CDR3: CASSAGFQDTEAFF. The CDR3 DNA reads TGTGCCAGCAGCGCAGGGTTCCAGGACACTGAAGCTTTCTTT. The chain joins TRBV11-3 to TRBJ1-1; D may be TRBD1 (5 bases). The germline V gene encodes CDR1 SGHNT and CDR2 YENEEA. V gave up 5 bases and J gave up 3 bases, with 13 bases separating them. The CDR3 is 14 amino acids.

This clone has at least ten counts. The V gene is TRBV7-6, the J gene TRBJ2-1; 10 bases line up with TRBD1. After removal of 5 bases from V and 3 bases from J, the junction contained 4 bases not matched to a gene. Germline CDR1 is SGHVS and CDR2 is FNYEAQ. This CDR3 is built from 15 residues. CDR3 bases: TGTGCCAGCAGCGCCGGACAGGGGGACTACAATGAGCAGTTCTTC. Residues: CASSAGQGDYNEQFF.

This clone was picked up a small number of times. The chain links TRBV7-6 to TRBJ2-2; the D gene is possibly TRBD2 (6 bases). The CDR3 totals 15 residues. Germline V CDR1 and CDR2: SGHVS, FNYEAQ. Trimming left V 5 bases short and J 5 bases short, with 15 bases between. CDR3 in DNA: TGTGCCAGCAGCGCCCAAGCGGGCGGAACCGGGGAGCTGTTTTTT. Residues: CASSAQAGGTGELFF.